These 15 T cell receptor beta chains originate from one sample sequenced in a study of blood T cell repertoires in COVID-19. The data were produced by immunoSEQ multiplex PCR, yet TCRdb's version contains in-frame clones alone and is incomplete. Here the sample spans approximately 240,000 clones, 84% being singletons. Material: peripheral blood. These receptors were taken from a woman in her 30s who had recovered from COVID-19.

The chain has TRBV10-2 and TRBJ2-1, with D possibly TRBD2 on 5 matching bases. Germline V gives CDR1 WSHSY, CDR2 SAAADI. The CDR3 spans 12 residues. Trimming shortened V by 8 bases and J by 0 bases, and 5 bases separated the two germline ends. In nucleotides, the CDR3 is TGCGCCAGCGGGAGCTCCTACAATGAGCAGTTCTTC. Translation: CASGSSYNEQFF.

This chain joins TRBV2 and TRBJ2-7; perhaps TRBD1 as D (5 bases). The germline V gene encodes CDR1 SNHLY and CDR2 FYNNEI. V was pared by 4 bases and J by 3 bases, with 10 bases between. The CDR3 extends over 13 amino acids. CDR3 coding DNA: TGTGCCAGCAGTGCCAGGGTTAGCTACGAGCAGTACTTC. Translation gives CASSARVSYEQYF. The variable domain in full, with the rest retrieved from reference TRBV2 and TRBJ2-7, is EPEVTQTPSHQVTQMGQEVILRCVPISNHLYFYWYRQILGQKVEFLVSFYNNEISEKSEIFDDQFSVERPDGSNFTLKIRSTKLEDSAMYFCASSARVSYEQYFGPGTRLTVT.

The chain links TRBV9 to TRBJ2-3; 9 bases map to TRBD2. The germline V gene has CDR1 SGDLS and CDR2 YYNGEE. The CDR3 sequence is 13 residues long. With V trimmed by 3 bases and J by 10 bases, 6 bases remained unmatched. In nucleotides, the CDR3 is TGTGCCAGCAGCGGAACCGGGACTAGCCCGCAGTATTTT. It translates to CASSGTGTSPQYF.

This clone has only a few counts. The chain has TRBV7-9 and TRBJ2-5; the match to TRBD1 covers 10 bases. V shed 4 bases and J 7 bases; nucleotides not matched to a gene: 6. Looked up from germline, CDR1 is SEHNR and CDR2 is FQNEAQ (reference sequence). The CDR3 spans 14 residues. As DNA, the CDR3 is TGTGCCAGCAGCTCGACAGGGGGCCAGGGGACCCAGTACTTC. The encoded protein is CASSSTGGQGTQYF.

The gene calls are TRBV18 and TRBJ2-5; TRBD1 might be the D (6 bases). Germline CDR1 reads KGHSH; CDR2 reads LQKENI. Trimming left V 6 bases short and J 5 bases short, with 16 bases between. CDR3 size: 14 residues. CDR3 loop: CASSRRQASETQYF. The DNA of the CDR3 is TGTGCCAGCTCCCGCCGACAGGCCTCGGAGACCCAGTACTTC.

The chain recombines TRBV5-5 with TRBJ2-7, with D possibly TRBD1 on 5 matching bases. Germline CDR1 and CDR2: SGHKS and YYEKEE (reference sequence). The V end was cut by 4 bases, the J end by 9 bases, with 11 bases between. The CDR3 runs 11 residues. CDR3 sequence reads: CASSPGHGQYF. CDR3 DNA sequence: TGTGCCAGCAGCCCAGGGCATGGGCAGTACTTC.

The V call is TRBV11-2, the J call TRBJ2-1; 8 bases match TRBD2. Germline V CDR1 and CDR2: SGHAT, FQNNGV. V trimming: 1 base; J trimming: 3 bases; junction bases outside the gene matches: 2. This CDR3 contains 15 residues. The CDR3 loop reads CASSLAAGGYNEQFF. DNA of the CDR3: TGTGCCAGCAGCTTAGCGGCGGGGGGCTACAATGAGCAGTTCTTC. The full variable domain, with the rest looked up from reference TRBV11-2 and TRBJ2-1, is EAGVAQSPRYKIIEKRQSVAFWCNPISGHATLYWYQQILGQGPKLLIQFQNNGVVDDSQLPKDRFSAERLKGVDSTLKIQPAKLEDSAVYLCASSLAAGGYNEQFFGPGTRLTVL.

The rearrangement joins TRBV7-9 to TRBJ1-1; tentative D call: TRBD1 (5 bases). The germline CDR1 and CDR2 sequences are SEHNR and FQNEAQ (reference sequence). The CDR3 runs 15 residues. Trimming pared 4 bases from V and 1 base from J, leaving 13 bases between. CDR3 loop: CASSWDGTQNTEAFF. The CDR3, as DNA: TGTGCCAGCAGCTGGGACGGGACTCAGAACACTGAAGCTTTCTTT.

The chain recombines TRBV21-1 with TRBJ2-6; TRBD2, the table's D call, lacks a check against the DNA. TRBV21-1 is classified as a pseudogene. The CDR3 is 19 residues long. DNA for the CDR3: TGTGCCAGCAGCAAATGGGAGGGTGTCCATCCCTCTGGGGCCAACGTCCTGACTTTC. It encodes CASSKWEGVHPSGANVLTF.

This chain uses TRBV2 with TRBJ2-7; tentative D call: TRBD1 (6 bases). CDR3 length: 14 amino acids. V was shortened by 4 bases and J by 3 bases, with 13 bases between the two germline ends. Germline V gene sequence: CDR1 SNHLY, CDR2 FYNNEI. CDR3 nucleotide sequence: TGTGCCAGCAGTGCACAGGGAGATGGCTACGAGCAGTACTTC. As protein: CASSAQGDGYEQYF.

Here the CDR3 DNA reads TGTGCCAGCAGCCAAGGGTTTCGGGGTGAAAGCTACACCTTC. It encodes CASSQGFRGESYTF. The chain is built from TRBV3-1 (or the pseudogene TRBV3-2) and TRBJ1-2; D not certain. Germline loops: CDR1 LGHDT, CDR2 YNNKEL (reference sequence). V gave up 1 base and J gave up 9 bases, with 15 bases separating them. CDR3 size: 14 residues.

The chain employs TRBV28 and TRBJ2-2; D possibly corresponds to TRBD1 (5 bases). V was trimmed by 2 bases and J by 4 bases, leaving 11 bases between them. Looked up from germline, CDR1 is MDHEN and CDR2 is SYDVKM. CDR3 length: 15 residues. The CDR3: CASSLGATRTGELFF. The CDR3 DNA reads TGTGCCAGCAGTTTAGGGGCGACACGCACCGGGGAGCTGTTTTTT.

The rearrangement links TRBV7-9 to TRBJ2-7, with 11 bases fitting TRBD1. CDR3 length: 14 amino acids. Losses at the gene ends were 6 bases for V and 3 bases for J; bases not matched to a gene: 4. CDR1 and CDR2 from the germline V gene are SEHNR and FQNEAQ (reference sequence). The chain's CDR3 is CASRTGTGGYEQYF. The CDR3 bases are TGTGCCAGCAGGACGGGGACAGGGGGCTACGAGCAGTACTTC.

The chain uses TRBV28 and TRBJ1-6; D possibly corresponds to TRBD1 (5 bases). The CDR3 totals 15 residues. V was pared by 3 bases and J by 9 bases, with 15 bases between. Germline-derived CDR1 and CDR2 are MDHEN and SYDVKM. In DNA, the CDR3 is TGTGCCAGCAGTTTCCCCCCGGGGGAGGGTTCACCCCTCCACTTT. Translated, it gives CASSFPPGEGSPLHF.

This chain uses TRBV28 with TRBJ2-5; D is perhaps TRBD1 (6 bases). V was clipped by 5 bases and J by 2 bases, with 15 bases between them. CDR1 and CDR2 (germline): MDHEN, SYDVKM. The CDR3 length is 15 residues. This CDR3 reads CASSLPGQAQETQYF. CDR3 DNA sequence: TGTGCCAGCAGTCTCCCGGGACAAGCTCAAGAGACCCAGTACTTC.